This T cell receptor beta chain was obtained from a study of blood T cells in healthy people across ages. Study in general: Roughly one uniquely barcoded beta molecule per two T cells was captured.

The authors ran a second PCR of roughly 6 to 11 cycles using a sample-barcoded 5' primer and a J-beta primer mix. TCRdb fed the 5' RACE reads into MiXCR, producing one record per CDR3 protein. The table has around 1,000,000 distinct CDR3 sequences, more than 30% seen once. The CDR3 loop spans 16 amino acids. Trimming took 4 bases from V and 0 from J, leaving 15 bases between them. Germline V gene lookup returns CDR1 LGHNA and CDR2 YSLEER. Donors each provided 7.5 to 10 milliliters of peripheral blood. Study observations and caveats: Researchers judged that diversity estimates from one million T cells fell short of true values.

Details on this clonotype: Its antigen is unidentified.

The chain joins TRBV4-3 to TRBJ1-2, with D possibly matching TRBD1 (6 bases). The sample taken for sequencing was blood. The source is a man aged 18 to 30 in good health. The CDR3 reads CASSRAYRDSNYGYTF. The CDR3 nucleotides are TGCGCCAGCAGCCGAGCTTACAGGGATTCTAACTATGGCTACACCTTC.